This T cell receptor (beta chain) was recovered during a study of shared clonotypes between healthy human individuals (dated by TCRdb to 2018 to 2021). At the level of the whole study: The cohort included three men and a couple of women between 18 and 49 years of age. To increase sequencing depth and limit assay-specific biases, different laboratories used diverse techniques to prepare libraries and sequence TCR repertoires. For each donor, CD4 naive and CD4 memory were each run on three plates, CD8 naive on two plates, and CD8 memory on one plate. Each donor's leukapheresis produced roughly between roughly 0.85 and 9.5 billion PBMCs. The study deeply sequenced blood TCR repertoires of several healthy adults to estimate repertoire size and the extent of clonotype sharing between individuals.

The full study reports these points: Pairwise subsampling indicated that sequencing depth was expected to affect the degree of clonotype sharing among donors. Naive subsets generally had larger estimated clonotype richness than memory subsets did. Sampling was restricted to blood, and TCR repertoires in tissue are likely to differ from TCR repertoires in blood. Incomplete sequencing was indicated by rarefaction of sorted-subset datasets, despite the large sequencing depth. Because the study included only a small number of donors, the genetic and exposure-history diversity represented was limited. Sharing across four donors was observed for approximately 5% of naive CD4, around 3.5% of naive CD8, 2% to 2.5% of memory CD4, and 0.4% of memory CD8 clonotypes. Compared with non-shared clonotypes, clonotypes shared by all four sorted-subset donors had higher generation probabilities.

The junction carries 18 bases between V and J, which are trimmed by 5 bases and 4 bases respectively. Measured from the cysteine to the phenylalanine, the CDR3 is 15 residues long. Only the CDR3 part of the read is kept: 45 bases, read in frame from the first base. The germline V gene yields SGHAT for CDR1 and FQNNGV for CDR2. Using the deep immunoSEQ assay, TCR CDR3 regions were amplified from genomic DNA by multiplex PCR. Genomic DNA extracted from each cell subset was distributed evenly over all wells of several immunoSEQ 96-well plates, and each plate served as one replicate. For sorted subsets, about 200 ng genomic DNA, equal to 30,000 or so T cell genomes, was loaded into each replicate PCR. Purified libraries were measured with a Qubit 3.0 fluorometer, size-checked on a Bioanalyzer 2100, and measured again with the KAPA Library Quantification kit. Every immunoSEQ 96-well plate was sequenced on a dedicated single-read 150-cycle Illumina NextSeq 550 flow cell. Regarding the original processing steps: Because only junctional sequences without quality scores were contained in the immunoSEQ output, filtering matching that applied to full-length reads could not be performed. Sequences were annotated with PyIR, a Python wrapper for IgBLAST v1.9, using IMGT germline references to assign V/J genes and CDR3. Reads were filtered out if the reads had weak V/J assignments (E-value above 1e-6), no CDR3, stop codons, out-of-frame junctions, or ambiguous translated residues. V3J clonotypes were defined as sequences sharing an identical inferred V gene, J gene, and CDR3 amino acid sequence. Percentage overlap between repertoires was computed as shared unique clonotypes divided by the size of the smaller repertoire. RTK rarefaction, the Chao1 estimator, and Recon v2.1 estimates of unobserved clonotypes were used to assess repertoire richness. For all TCRbeta clonotypes obtained by the gDNA method from four donors, generation probabilities were computed with OLGA. TCRdb re-hosts the immuneACCESS table, in-frame sequences only. Its copies lack some clones; in the studies checked, an unresolved V gene accounts for under half of them, and the cause for the rest is not known. V and J calls and clone size follow that table, whereas D and trimming were derived from the DNA. This sample gives 2 million to 2.5 million clones in total; 85% to 95% of them show up just once. Around 0.4% of the sample belongs to the ten largest clones.

The donors were healthy, HIV-negative adults with no recently reported acute infections or vaccinations. Every donor was a Caucasian adult living in Nashville, Tennessee, USA. Magnetic negative selection was used to enrich CD4+ T cells, after which naive cells were positively selected on CD45RA and the negative fraction became the memory subset. Blood was obtained by leukapheresis, after which PBMCs were separated by Ficoll-Histopaque density gradient centrifugation and cryopreserved in liquid nitrogen vapor phase. Purity and quantity of every magnetically sorted T cell population were checked by analytical flow cytometry. From each sorted fraction, genomic DNA was isolated and quantified by UV absorbance on a Nanodrop 2000c. To note about this clone: Its antigen is unknown. There are no base qualities to consult, and no much larger clone falls within one base.

The V and J segments used are TRBV11-2 and TRBJ2-7; too little of a D gene remains to name it. Sequenced input: naive CD4+ T cells from PBMCs. The cell subset or site label of this sample denotes: CD45RA+ positively selected. The sequence came from a man between 18 and 35 years old in good health. Some clones in this sample may be carry-over from other donors' samples. The sequenced DNA is TGTGCCAGCAGCCCAAGACCGGCCTGGCCGTACGAGCAGTACTTC. It is translated as CASSPRPAWPYEQYF.